A single sample is the source of the 2 T cell receptor beta chains below, sequenced in a study of blood T cell repertoires in COVID-19. Assay: immunoSEQ multiplex PCR; the TCRdb copy retains only in-frame clones and omits some. The sample consists of 400,000 to 550,000 clones, 75% to 90% of them appearing once. The sample consisted of peripheral blood. The receptors originated from a woman aged 25 to 39 with acute or convalescent COVID-19.

This sequence joins TRBV5-1 and TRBJ2-1; 7 bases agree with TRBD1. Unmatched junction bases numbered 6, after V lost 6 bases and J lost 3 bases. Germline V gene sequence: CDR1 SGHRS, CDR2 YFSETQ. This CDR3 is 14 amino acids long. In DNA, the CDR3 is TGCGCCAGCACCCCGGGACAGAACTACAATGAGCAGTTCTTC. Its protein product is CASTPGQNYNEQFF.

The V call is TRBV5-1, the J call TRBJ1-2, with a weak D call TRBD1 (5 bases). Trimming stripped 0 bases from V and 8 bases from J, with 14 bases between. CDR1 SGHRS and CDR2 YFSETQ come from the germline V gene. CDR3 size: 14 residues. In DNA form, the CDR3 reads TGCGCCAGCAGCTTGGGTTCAGGGATGGGCGGCTACACCTTC. Residues: CASSLGSGMGGYTF. The variable domain in full, completed from reference TRBV5-1 and TRBJ1-2, reads KAGVTQTPRYLIKTRGQQVTLSCSPISGHRSVSWYQQTPGQGLQFLFEYFSETQRNKGNFPGRFSGRQFSNSRSEMNVSTLELGDSALYLCASSLGSGMGGYTFGSGTRLTVV.